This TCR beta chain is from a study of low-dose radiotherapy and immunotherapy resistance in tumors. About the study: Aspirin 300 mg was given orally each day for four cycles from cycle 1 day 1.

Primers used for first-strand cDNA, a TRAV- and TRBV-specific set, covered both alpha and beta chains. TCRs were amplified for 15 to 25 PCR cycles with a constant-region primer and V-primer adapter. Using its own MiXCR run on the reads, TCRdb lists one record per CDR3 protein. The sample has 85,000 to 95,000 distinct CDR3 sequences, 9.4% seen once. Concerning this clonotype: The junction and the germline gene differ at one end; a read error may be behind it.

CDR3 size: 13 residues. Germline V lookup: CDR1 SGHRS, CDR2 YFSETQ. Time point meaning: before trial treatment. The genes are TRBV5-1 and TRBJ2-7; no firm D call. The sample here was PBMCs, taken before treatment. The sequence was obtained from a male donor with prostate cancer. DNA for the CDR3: TGCGCCAGCAGCTTCGACGGCCGCTACGAGAAGTACTTC. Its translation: CASSFDGRYEKYF.